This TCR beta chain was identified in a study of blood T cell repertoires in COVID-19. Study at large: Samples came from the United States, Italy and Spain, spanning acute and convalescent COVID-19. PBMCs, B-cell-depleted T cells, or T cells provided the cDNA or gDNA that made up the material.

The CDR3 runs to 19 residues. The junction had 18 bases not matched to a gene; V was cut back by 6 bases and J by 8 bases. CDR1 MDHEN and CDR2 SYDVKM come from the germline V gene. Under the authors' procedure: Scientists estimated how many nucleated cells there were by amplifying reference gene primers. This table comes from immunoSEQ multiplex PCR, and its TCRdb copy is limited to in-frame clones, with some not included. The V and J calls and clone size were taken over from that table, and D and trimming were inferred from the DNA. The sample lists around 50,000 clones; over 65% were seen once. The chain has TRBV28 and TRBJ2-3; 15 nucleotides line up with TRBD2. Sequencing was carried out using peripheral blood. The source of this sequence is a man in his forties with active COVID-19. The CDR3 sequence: CASSRTGTSGGSPRATQYF. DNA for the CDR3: TGTGCCAGCAGCCGCACCGGGACTAGCGGGGGGTCGCCCCGGGCTACGCAGTATTTT.